This is a list of T cell receptor beta chains from one sample in a study of vaccination and CD4 T cells after COVID-19. In TCRdb, the PCR reads were re-called with MiXCR into one record per CDR3 protein. The profile covers around 19,000 distinct CDR3 sequences, with approximately 65% appearing a single time and around 0.92% taken by the ten largest. This material consisted of CD4+ T cells from blood, taken before SARS-CoV-2 vaccination. These receptors were obtained from a human donor who had recovered from COVID-19. Both conserved end residues are part of each CDR3. The D gene is left open where the match is weak. Size is omitted from some rows. Given values are once, few, many or a class for expanded clones.

V gene	clone size	CDR3 length	J gene	D gene	CDR3 protein	CDR3 DNA
TRBV2	few	14	TRBJ1-1	.	CASSVRGTYTEAFF	TGTGCCAGCAGTGTTCGCGGGACGTACACTGAAGCTTTCTTT
TRBV20-1	.	14	TRBJ2-1	TRBD2	CSARPAGEGDEQFF	TGCAGTGCTAGGCCAGCGGGAGAAGGGGATGAGCAGTTCTTC
TRBV27	.	13	TRBJ1-2	.	CASSLGTNYGYTF	TGTGCCAGCAGTTTAGGGACAAACTATGGCTACACCTTC
TRBV6-1	.	14	TRBJ1-2	TRBD1	CAVTRTGGSNGYTF	TGTGCCGTAACTAGGACAGGGGGCTCAAATGGCTACACCTTC
TRBV6-1	.	13	TRBJ1-1	.	CASSVGMNTEAFF	TGTGCCAGCAGTGTAGGGATGAACACTGAAGCTTTCTTT
TRBV6-1	.	14	TRBJ1-2	.	CASSGPAGVDGYTF	TGTGCCAGCAGTGGGCCGGCAGGGGTGGATGGCTACACCTTC
TRBV7-3	.	14	TRBJ2-5	TRBD1	CASSLQGGQETQYF	TGTGCCAGCAGCCTACAGGGGGGTCAAGAGACCCAGTACTTC
TRBV5-1	.	13	TRBJ2-5	.	CASSLTGGETQYF	TGCGCCAGCAGCTTGACCGGGGGAGAGACCCAGTACTTC
TRBV19	.	14	TRBJ1-5	.	CASDDRGPNQPQHF	TGTGCCAGTGATGATCGCGGCCCGAATCAGCCCCAGCATTTT
TRBV6-1	.	15	TRBJ1-5	TRBD1	CATGGDRGSNQSQHF	TGTGCCACCGGGGGGGACAGGGGTAGCAATCAGTCCCAGCATTTT
TRBV6-1	once	11	TRBJ2-2	.	CASARLGELFF	TGTGCCAGCGCCCGGTTAGGGGAGCTGTTTTTT
TRBV27	few	15	TRBJ2-1	TRBD2	CASSLGLAGVSEQFF	TGTGCCAGCAGTTTAGGACTAGCGGGAGTCAGTGAGCAGTTCTTC
TRBV5-4	.	13	TRBJ1-1	.	CASSRTGQTEAFF	TGTGCCAGCAGCCGTACAGGGCAAACTGAAGCTTTCTTT
TRBV28	few	17	TRBJ2-3	TRBD1	CASSTPGTAHRGDTQYF	TGTGCCAGCAGTACGCCCGGGACAGCACACCGAGGAGATACGCAGTATTTT
TRBV20-1	.	14	TRBJ2-7	.	CSAVNEAAAYEQYF	TGCAGTGCAGTAAATGAGGCAGCAGCCTACGAGCAGTACTTC
TRBV10-3	.	12	TRBJ2-1	.	CAISDWETEQFF	TGTGCCATCAGTGATTGGGAGACTGAGCAGTTCTTC
TRBV18	.	17	TRBJ2-2	TRBD2	CASSPPTSDNNDGELFF	TGTGCCAGCTCACCACCAACTAGCGACAACAACGACGGGGAGCTGTTTTTT
TRBV6-2/TRBV6-3	.	14	TRBJ1-5	TRBD1	CASTTGAINQPQHF	TGTGCCAGCACCACAGGGGCAATAAATCAGCCCCAGCATTTT
TRBV5-8	.	17	TRBJ2-5	.	CASSLGSVVGLGETQYF	TGTGCCAGCAGCTTGGGCTCCGTAGTTGGTCTGGGGGAGACCCAGTACTTC
TRBV20-1	few	14	TRBJ1-5	.	CSAPSRQEAQPQHF	TGCAGTGCTCCTTCTCGACAGGAAGCTCAGCCCCAGCATTTT
TRBV6-1	.	13	TRBJ2-2	.	CASREGGAGELFF	TGTGCCAGCAGAGAAGGGGGTGCCGGGGAGCTGTTTTTT
TRBV15	few	13	TRBJ1-2	.	CATSTPGLYGYTF	TGTGCCACCAGCACACCCGGACTCTATGGCTACACCTTC